One T cell receptor (beta chain) is described in this entry. What it binds is not known. The data derive from a study of shared clonotypes between healthy human individuals. General study points: Rarefaction indicated that sorted-subset sequencing remained incomplete although depth was large.

Profiled with immunoSEQ multiplex PCR; TCRdb holds only in-frame clones, not every one. The top ten clones hold approximately 0.13% of a sample with millions of clones, 85% to 95% of them seen once. The CDR3 has 13 amino acids. V was cut by 5 bases and J by 5 bases, with 10 bases left in between. CDR1 and CDR2 (germline): MNHEY, SVGAGI. This TCR derives from a man aged 18 to 29 in good health. Specimen: naive CD4+ T cells sorted from blood. This sample's subset: CD45RA+ positively selected. The V gene is TRBV6-5, the J gene TRBJ2-1; no clear D. The CDR3 DNA sequence: TGTGCCAGCAGTCGACCGGCGGACAATGAGCAGTTCTTC. Translating it yields CASSRPADNEQFF.